The following is a TCR beta chain sequence with its context. The data originate from a study of blood T cell repertoires in COVID-19. Study-wide background: The United States, Italy and Spain provided the acute and convalescent COVID-19 samples. T cells, B-cell-depleted T cells, or PBMCs provided the cDNA or gDNA that served as material.

Methods used by the authors: Estimation of nucleated cell counts relied on the amplification of reference gene primers. Profiling relied on immunoSEQ multiplex PCR, and the TCRdb table lists in-frame clones only, not all of them. Clonal size and the V and J genes are those of that table, whereas D and trimming came from the DNA. The sample lists some 96,000 clones; roughly 80% were seen once. Sequenced material: peripheral blood. The clonotype was recovered from a human donor in a cohort sampled during active COVID-19.

In DNA, the CDR3 is TGCGCCAGCAGCTGGGGGCCCTCGAACACTGAAGCTTTCTTT. Encoded protein: CASSWGPSNTEAFF. The J gene is TRBJ1-1, the V gene TRBV5-1; TRBD1 is a possible D gene (6 bases). V was trimmed by 3 bases and J by 1 base, leaving 10 bases between them. CDR3 length: 14 residues. The germline gives CDR1 SGHRS, CDR2 YFSETQ.